The entry that follows covers one T cell receptor beta chain sequence. Its target is unknown. This sample was included in a study of cytotoxic CD8 clonotypes in ibrutinib-treated CLL. At the level of the study: 11 relapsed/refractory, about 14 treatment-naive; around 18 IGHV unmutated. Once patients had received a median 12 months of treatment, range 6 to 36, response samples were obtained. Points from the study as a whole: Sampling times (in sustained-remission versus progressing patients) were not the same.

TCRdb's table, derived via immunoSEQ multiplex PCR, lists solely in-frame clones and lacks some. The sample includes about 270,000 clones, roughly three quarters of them seen just once. The CDR3 loop spans 15 amino acids. Germline CDR1 is LNHNV and CDR2 is YYDKDF (reference sequence). Losses at the gene ends were 3 bases for V and 5 bases for J; bases not matched to a gene: 4. The chain joins TRBV15 to TRBJ2-2, with 9 positions matching TRBD1. Sequencing was performed on PBMCs, taken at disease progression, from a patient treated with ibrutinib. The clonotype comes from a human donor with chronic lymphocytic leukemia. The CDR3 nucleotides read TGTGCCACCAGCAGGTACAGGGGGCGGACCGGGGAGCTGTTTTTT. This translates into CATSRYRGRTGELFF.